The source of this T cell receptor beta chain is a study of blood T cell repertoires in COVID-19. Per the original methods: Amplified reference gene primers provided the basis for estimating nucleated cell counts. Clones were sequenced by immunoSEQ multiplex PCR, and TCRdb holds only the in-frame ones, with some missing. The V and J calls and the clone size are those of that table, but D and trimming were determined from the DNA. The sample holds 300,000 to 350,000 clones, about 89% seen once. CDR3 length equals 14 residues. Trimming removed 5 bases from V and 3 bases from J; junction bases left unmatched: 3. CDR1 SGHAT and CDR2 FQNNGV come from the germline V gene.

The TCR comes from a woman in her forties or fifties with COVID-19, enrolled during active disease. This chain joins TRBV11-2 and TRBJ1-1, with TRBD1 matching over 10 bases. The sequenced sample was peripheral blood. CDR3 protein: CASSRQGADTEAFF. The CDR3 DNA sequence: TGTGCCAGCAGCCGACAGGGGGCGGACACTGAAGCTTTCTTT.